The 18 T cell receptor beta chains below all came from one sample that was sequenced in a study of blood T cells in healthy people across ages. A second PCR, run for about 6 to 12 cycles, used a sample-barcoded 5' primer plus a J-beta primer mix. MiXCR was run by TCRdb on the 5' RACE reads, yielding one entry per CDR3 protein. The data show 1.5 million to 2 million distinct CDR3 sequences, approximately 30% seen once. Material for sequencing was blood. The receptors here all came from a woman between 25 and 40 years old in good health.

The sample holds a few counts of this clonotype. The CDR3 is CASSQGGTSGGARETQYF. DNA for the CDR3: TGTGCCAGCAGCCAGGGGGGGACTAGCGGGGGGGCCCGGGAGACCCAGTACTTC. The chain employs TRBV3-1 and TRBJ2-5; the match to TRBD2 covers 16 bases. CDR1 and CDR2 (germline): LGHDT, YNNKEL (reference sequence). This CDR3 region has 18 residues. J was trimmed by 5 bases and V by 3 bases; bases with no gene match: 9.

In this sample, this clonotype turned up a few times. This chain uses TRBV5-1 with TRBJ2-1; a weak D match, TRBD1 (6 bases). V lost 2 bases, J lost 2 bases, and 11 bases lay in between. The V gene's germline CDR1 is SGHRS and CDR2 YFSETQ. The CDR3 is 15 residues long. The CDR3 DNA reads TGCGCCAGCAGCTTTCAGGGGACGCCCTACAATGAGCAGTTCTTC. It translates to CASSFQGTPYNEQFF.

At least ten counts were recorded for this clonotype. The gene calls are TRBV7-3 and TRBJ1-4; D gene ambiguous. The CDR3 covers 13 residues. V was clipped by 5 bases and J by 5 bases, with 9 bases between them. Per the germline V gene, CDR1 is SGHTA and CDR2 is FQGTGA. The CDR3 DNA follows: TGTGCCAGCAGCCCCGGGGTCAATGAAAAACTGTTTTTT. Its protein product is CASSPGVNEKLFF.

This clonotype has more than one count but fewer than ten. The chain combines TRBV12-3 or TRBV12-4 with TRBJ1-4; 8 bases agree with TRBD1. CDR3 length: 14 residues. J was trimmed by 8 bases and V by 10 bases; bases with no gene match: 12. Written as DNA, the CDR3 is TGTGCCACCAGACGTGGCAGGGGGCCGGAAAAACTGTTTTTT. Residues: CATRRGRGPEKLFF.

This clonotype was counted a few times. The chain uses TRBV30 and TRBJ2-5; the match to TRBD1 covers 8 bases. The CDR3 extends over 14 amino acids. Germline V gene data show CDR1 as GTSNPN and CDR2 as SVGIG (reference sequence). V lost 0 bases to trimming and J lost 5 bases; unmatched junction nucleotides: 5. The CDR3 DNA reads as TGTGCCTGGAGTGTATTGAACAGGGGGGAGACCCAGTACTTC. It is translated as CAWSVLNRGETQYF.

Of note for this clonotype: A much larger clone lies one base from this, so it may be a read error. This rearrangement joins TRBV12-3 or TRBV12-4 to TRBJ2-7; TRBD1 agrees at 9 bases. This CDR3 has 15 amino acids. Germline trimming cut 5 bases from V and 2 bases from J; bases unmatched to any gene: 7. CDR3 DNA: TGTGCCAGCAGTCGGACAGGGGACCAGACCTACGAGCAGTACTTC. Translating gives CASSRTGDQTYEQYF.

This clonotype was counted at least ten times. The chain recombines TRBV24-1 with TRBJ2-3; D gene unclear. This CDR3 is built from 12 residues. Trimming removed 2 bases at V and 5 bases at J, with 4 bases between. Germline assignment: CDR1 KGHDR and CDR2 SFDVKD. CDR3 region: CATSDYRDTQYF. CDR3 bases: TGTGCCACCAGTGATTACAGAGATACGCAGTATTTT.

The rearrangement uses TRBV29-1 and TRBJ2-3, with D unclear. Germline V CDR1 and CDR2: SQVTM, ANQGSEA. The CDR3 has 10 residues. Trimming removed 6 bases at V and 4 bases at J, with 5 bases between. The chain's CDR3 is CSVIADTQYF. The DNA of the CDR3 is TGCAGCGTCATAGCAGATACGCAGTATTTT.

The rearrangement uses TRBV3-1 and TRBJ1-5, with D maybe TRBD1 (6 bases). The CDR3 runs 15 residues. Per germline, CDR1 LGHDT and CDR2 YNNKEL (reference sequence). The germline V and J ends were trimmed by 1 base and 7 bases, with 14 bases remaining between them. Here the CDR3 reads CASSQGAGDWQPQHF. CDR3 bases: TGTGCCAGCAGCCAAGGAGCAGGGGATTGGCAGCCCCAGCATTTT.

The chain couples TRBV7-2 to TRBJ2-5; 13 bases match TRBD2. This CDR3 is built from 16 residues. J gave up 7 bases and V 1 base, and 6 bases lay outside the gene matches. The germline gives CDR1 SGHTA, CDR2 FQGNSA. The CDR3 region has the DNA TGTGCCAGCAGCTTAGGAACTAGCGGGGGGGAGCGGACCCAGTACTTC. Protein sequence: CASSLGTSGGERTQYF.

To note about this clonotype: This may be a read error, as it is one base from a much larger clone. This chain connects TRBV4-1 to TRBJ1-6, with D unresolved. CDR3 length equals 16 residues. CDR1 MGHRA and CDR2 YSYEKL come from the germline V gene. CDR3 residues: CASSQPFGYEESPRHF. In DNA form, the CDR3 reads TGCGCCAGCAGCCAGCCCTTCGGGTATGAGGAGTCACCCCGCCACTTT.

The chain is built from TRBV3-1 and TRBJ2-3; 7 positions agree with TRBD2. Germline V gene sequence: CDR1 LGHDT, CDR2 YNNKEL (reference sequence). The CDR3 length is 17 residues. The V segment lost 4 bases and the J segment 1 base; nucleotides outside the gene matches: 11. The CDR3: CASSPVLASGGTDTQYF. CDR3 sequence (DNA): TGTGCCAGCAGCCCGGTACTAGCGTCCGGAGGCACAGATACGCAGTATTTT.

For this clonotype: A much larger clone lies a single base off, so this may be a read error. This chain joins TRBV27 and TRBJ1-2; D remains unclear. There are 14 residues in the CDR3. The V gene's germline CDR1 is MNHEY and CDR2 SMNVEV (reference sequence). CDR3 nucleotides: TGTGCCAGCAGTCTGTCTGAGAGTTACTATGACTACACCTTC. Its protein product is CASSLSESYYDYTF.

This clonotype has more than one count but fewer than ten. This rearrangement joins TRBV4-2 to TRBJ2-3; TRBD2 matches 8 bases. The CDR3 has 15 residues. V shed 3 bases and J 2 bases; nucleotides not matched to a gene: 4. Germline assignment: CDR1 LGHNA and CDR2 YNFKEQ. The DNA for the CDR3 is TGTGCCAGCAGCCAGTACGGGGGGGTCACAGATACGCAGTATTTT. As protein: CASSQYGGVTDTQYF.

The V call is TRBV6-1, the J call TRBJ2-6, with no clear D. Germline lookup yields CDR1 MNHNS and CDR2 SASEGT. V lost 3 bases and J lost 0, with 6 bases in between. This CDR3 has 15 residues. The chain's CDR3 is CASSDLFSGANVLTF. The CDR3 nucleotides are TGTGCCAGCAGTGACTTGTTCTCTGGGGCCAACGTCCTGACTTTC.

About this clonotype itself: The junction shows a germline mismatch at one end, possibly a read error. The V and J genes are TRBV7-2 and TRBJ1-1; 7 bases are a match to TRBD1. This CDR3 has 13 amino acids. From germline, CDR1 is SGHTA and CDR2 FQGNSA. The CDR3 here is CASSRQGNNEAFF. CDR3 DNA: TGTGCCAGCAGCCGACAGGGTAACAATGAAGCTTTCTTT.

This chain connects TRBV18 to TRBJ2-7, with D perhaps TRBD1 (5 bases). The CDR3 spans 14 residues. Trimming removed 3 bases at V and 0 bases at J, with 9 bases between. In germline, CDR1 is KGHSH, CDR2 LQKENI. CDR3 loop: CASSPDSFSYEQYF. The CDR3 DNA reads as TGTGCCAGCTCACCCGACAGCTTCTCCTACGAGCAGTACTTC.

As for this clonotype: At one boundary the junction diverges from the germline segment, which might be a read error. The CDR3 protein is CTSSGGLQETQYF. CDR3 in DNA: TGTACCAGCAGTGGAGGCCTTCAAGAGACCCAGTACTTC. This chain links TRBV27 with TRBJ2-7; a possible D gene is TRBD2 (5 bases). The J call may not be correct, given that the DNA end is closer to TRBJ2-5. Germline V gene data show CDR1 as MNHEY and CDR2 as SMNVEV (reference sequence). The CDR3 covers 13 residues.